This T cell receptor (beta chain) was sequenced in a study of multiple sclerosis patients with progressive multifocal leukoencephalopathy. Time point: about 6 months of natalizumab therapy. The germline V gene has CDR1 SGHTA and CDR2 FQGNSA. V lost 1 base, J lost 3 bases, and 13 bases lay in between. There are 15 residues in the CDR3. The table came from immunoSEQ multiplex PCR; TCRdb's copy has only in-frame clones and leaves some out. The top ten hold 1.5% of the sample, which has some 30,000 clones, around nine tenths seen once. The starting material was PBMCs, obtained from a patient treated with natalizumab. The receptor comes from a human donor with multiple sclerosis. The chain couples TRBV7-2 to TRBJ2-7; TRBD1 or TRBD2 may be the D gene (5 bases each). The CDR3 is CASSLEAGRDYEQYF. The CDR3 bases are TGTGCCAGCAGCTTAGAGGCGGGCAGGGACTACGAGCAGTACTTC.